This TCR beta chain was obtained from a study of Ad26.COV2.S vaccination and SARS-CoV-2 variants. Regarding treatment: around 19 received Ad26.COV2.S at low or high dose, single or two shots; several received placebo; per-sample allocation not given. Day 63 after the first injection of vaccine or placebo was the sampling time. The vaccine delivered Wuhan-strain SARS-CoV-2 spike through an Ad26 vector. Between the trimmed V and J ends, which lost 6 bases and 4 bases, there was a span of 9 bases. The CDR3 contains 12 residues. Germline CDR1 is ENHRY and CDR2 is SYGVKD. Comment on this clone: What it recognizes is unknown.

Libraries were prepared by immunoSEQ multiplex PCR; TCRdb keeps only in-frame clonotypes and omits some of them. The table includes roughly 320,000 clones, more than 70% detected once. Study outcomes and limitations: Measures of TCR breadth and depth may have fallen short of total T cell responses.

The sample here was peripheral blood, taken in a trial of Ad26.COV2.S vaccine versus placebo. The rearrangement joins TRBV10-3 to TRBJ1-1, with D perhaps TRBD1 (5 bases). The clonotype was recovered from a person between 18 and 60 years old who received the Ad26.COV2.S COVID-19 vaccine or a placebo. Here the CDR3 reads CAIRGDPTEAFF. The CDR3 DNA is TGTGCCATCAGGGGGGACCCCACTGAAGCTTTCTTT.